This TCR beta chain originates from a study of cytomegalovirus exposure and HLA in healthy donors (dated by TCRdb to about 2017). Study-level background: An earlier analysis of several hundred of the donors reported under 300 Gb of sequence data and 117 million unique TCR beta sequences obtained from roughly 170 million T cells. Around 320 gigabases of sequencing data and 70 million to 100 million unique TCR sequences were included in an early release covering over 600 HLA-typed donors. Among the approximately 400 genotyped donors, approximately 76% belonged to the genetic ancestry cluster associated with self-reported Caucasian donors. The aim of the study was to test whether cataloging public T cell receptors could identify signatures of past pathogen exposure. The study used immunosequencing to profile the T cell repertoires of about 670 subjects and linked those repertoires to cytomegalovirus serostatus. A separate validation cohort of roughly 110 different subjects was used in addition to the roughly 620-subject first cohort. To predict cytomegalovirus infection status, the study combined high-throughput TCR immunosequencing, statistical association of individual TCRs with disease status, and machine learning. A later analysis re-analyzed previously published TCR beta repertoires from roughly 630 donors and added high-resolution HLA genotyping to study TCR occurrence patterns. Rather than using new phenotypic data, the later analysis identified candidate immune exposures from TCR beta sequences and from how often those sequences occurred across donors. To decide whether each TCR beta V gene segment behaved as functional or pseudogenic, an earlier analysis of some 600 of the donors relied on high-throughput TCR beta sequencing. Donor age, sex, ethnicity and CMV serostatus were collected together with the repertoire data. A later genetic analysis took genome-wide SNP genotypes for about 55% of the 666 donors and used that subset as a discovery cohort. Every repertoire in the discovery cohort had been generated on one and the same sequencing platform. Class I and class II HLA loci were covered by the typing at four-digit resolution. The number of typed donors differed by locus: about 620-630 for A, B, C, DRB1 and DQB1; 522 for DQA1; approximately 610 for DPA1; and roughly 450 for DPB1. A handful of DR-DQ haplotypes were handled as single units for association and clustering because linkage in the cohort was strong. On average, 235,054 unique TCR beta nucleotide sequences were sequenced per donor among more than 350 genotyped donors of the cohort, with roughly a sixth of those sequences being non-productive.

With respect to this clone: Its cognate antigen has yet to be identified. Base qualities are not recorded, but no much larger clone differs from it by a single base.

Clipping removes 4 bases from V and 3 bases from J, with 8 as the unmatched junction base count. The CDR3, cysteine through phenylalanine, is 16 amino acids long. The DNA shown is the 48-base CDR3, in frame from base 1. Based on the germline V gene, the CDR1 and CDR2 sequences are MNHNS and SASEGT. Study-wide findings and limitations: For the cohort, immune exposure information was limited to CMV serostatus. Most TCR sequences were seen in very few donors, while some public TCRs were found in many individuals. According to a later genetic analysis, donors in an Asian-associated ancestry cluster had fewer N-insertions in productive TCRs than the roughly 700-donor mean. According to the authors, the approach could potentially be generalized to other disease states and immunological phenotypes. Strong co-occurrence of HLA alleles, especially DR and DQ, made assigning TCR associations to individual alleles difficult. The sequencing pipeline was judged likely to have produced a cluster of highly shared sequence variants as a technical artifact. HLA typing was unavailable for some donors at each locus, so association tests used only the typed subset. A later analysis found that TCR association rates varied across HLA loci, with DRB1 alleles showing the most associated TCRs and HLA-C alleles the fewest. According to a later analysis, parvovirus B19, influenza, CMV and Epstein-Barr virus appeared linked to several top co-occurrence clusters. Cytomegalovirus status was reported to be diagnosed by the classifier with high specificity and sensitivity in both the original and validation cohorts. The study listed 150 to 200 TCR beta chains as associated with cytomegalovirus. In a later analysis, HLA-associated TCR beta chains were found to be more clonally expanded and to have lower generation probabilities than equally common non-associated chains. A further reported finding was that TCR beta sequences accurately predicted the HLA-A and HLA-B alleles for most subjects in the first cohort. In an earlier analysis of around 600 of the donors, most TCR beta V segments appeared in productive rearrangements about 87% or about 30% of the time, broadly matching IMGT annotations. A later genetic analysis associated a missense DCLRE1C variant with V-gene and J-gene trimming of TCR beta chains, and an independent cohort replicated the association. Because counts were too low, some 17 rarely observed V segments, including chromosome 9 orphons, were left out of the earlier analysis of roughly 600 of the donors. The 87-base-pair reads could not distinguish some IMGT-functional V segments, including TRBV6-2 and TRBV6-3, so those segments were excluded. Only TCR beta chains were sequenced in this cohort, and the absence of alpha or paired-chain data limited detectable features. In a later analysis, 15,000 to 20,000 TCR beta sequences were associated with specific HLA alleles at a false discovery rate of 0.05. Linkage disequilibrium might explain the correlated functional status among segregating V segments, but an unknown experimental factor could not be ruled out. In vitro tests confirmed that a few of the cytomegalovirus-associated TCR beta chains recognize cytomegalovirus antigens. According to a later analysis, most CMV-associated TCR beta chains appeared to be HLA-restricted, and the HLA associations seemed to be driven largely by CMV exposure. The presence/absence analyses assumed that sequencing depth was roughly uniform across donors, and that assumption may not be true.

Receptor libraries were prepared by the immunoSEQ multiplex PCR assay. A mixture of 60 forward primers for TCR Vbeta segments and 13 reverse primers for TCR Jbeta segments was used in the multiplex PCR. A multiplex PCR assay on genomic DNA amplified the CDR3 region of rearranged TCR beta genes. Amplified TCR beta libraries were sequenced as 87-base-pair reads on the Illumina HiSeq System. The original pipeline was this. A later analysis counted approximately 74 million unique TCR beta chains across the 670 or so repertoires, and 9.5 million to 11 million of these chains were shared by at least two donors. To remove PCR and sequencing errors, raw reads were error-corrected and collapsed into unique sequences using a nearest-neighbor algorithm that merged closely related sequences. V, D and J gene segments were assigned by aligning CDR3 sequences to IMGT reference sequences. For a sequence to be retained, a match of at least six nucleotides to both a V gene segment and a J gene segment was required. A rearrangement was called productive if the CDR3 had no stop codons and remained in frame with V and J, and every other rearrangement was called non-productive. CDR3 was defined by IMGT convention, running from the second conserved V-encoded cysteine to the conserved J-encoded phenylalanine. The earlier analysis of about 500 of the donors excluded sequences that lacked an unambiguous match to a single V gene segment. An earlier analysis of approximately 590 of the donors called V segments functional above 56.7% productive rearrangements and segregating when the between-donor standard deviation exceeded 5%. A statistical classification framework was developed to diagnose cytomegalovirus status using the catalog of TCR beta chain sequences. A later analysis assigned V and J genes by comparing TCR nucleotide sequences with IMGT/GENE-DB human TR gene sequences. A later analysis assigned CDR3 sequences and most-parsimonious VDJ recombination scenarios with the TCRdist pipeline. A later analysis defined each TCR beta chain by its CDR3 amino acid sequence plus V-gene family, and excluded reads lacking a unique V-gene family. In a later analysis, 450 to 600 highly shared, low-generation-probability nucleotide sequences were removed to address suspected cross-contamination and a sequencing artifact. A later analysis calculated a clonal expansion index for each public chain from normalized within-repertoire ranks of inferred template counts. In a later analysis, generation probabilities were computed with a VDJ recombination model fitted to out-of-frame rearrangements, and the resulting probabilities were checked against IGoR. Hypergeometric tests were used in a later analysis to score TCR-TCR, TCR-HLA and TCR-CMV co-occurrence, with a repertoire-size bias correction applied to the TCR pairs. In a later analysis, false discovery rates were estimated by permuting HLA or CMV assignments 20 times. In a later analysis, co-occurring TCRs were grouped using DBSCAN, and TCRdist sequence similarity was added for clustering within HLA-allele-positive subsets. For co-occurrence clustering, repertoires with fewer than 30,000 or more than 120,000 public chains were excluded, along with 4 to 6 repertoires with anomalous nucleotide sharing. TCRdb's version of the immuneACCESS table is confined to in-frame rearrangements and falls short of the full clone set. An unresolved V gene accounts for under half of the shortfall where checked; the remainder is of unknown origin. Clonal size and the V and J genes are those of that table, whereas D and trimming came from the DNA. The sample data list under 200,000 clones, and less than 80% of these were observed just once. The top ten clones comprise 0.69% of the sample.

The cohort was made up of about 610 healthy bone marrow donors. At the time of sampling, every cohort member was nominally healthy, though immune exposures that went unrecorded were likely present. The donor tested CMV seronegative, placing the donor among the roughly 400 seronegative members of the cohort. A peripheral blood sample was provided by each donor, and peripheral blood mononuclear cells were used for TCR beta sequencing. Genomic DNA was extracted from the blood cell samples with the Qiagen DNeasy Blood Extraction Kit. What was sequenced was PBMCs. The receptor chain draws on TRBV6-1 and TRBJ2-3, and 9 junction bases match TRBD1. This sequence originates from a woman aged 40-49 years in good health and CMV-seronegative. The sequenced DNA: TGTGCCAGCAGTGCCACACGGGACAGGGCAACAGATACGCAGTATTTT. Its protein is CASSATRDRATDTQYF.